The 31 T cell receptor beta chains below were found in one sample sequenced in a study of glioma-infiltrating T cells after dendritic cell vaccination (dated by TCRdb to the mid-2010s). Receptors were amplified or captured by the immunoSEQ multiplex PCR assay. The table was pulled from immuneACCESS by TCRdb, which kept in-frame rearrangements only. Such tables lose some clones; where checked, under half of the loss comes from unresolved V genes, and the rest has no known cause. This sample lists 80,000 to 100,000 clones; around 80% were detected once. Under 7% of the sample is in the top ten clones. The sequencing used blood, collected before dendritic cell vaccination. The receptor set was obtained from a human donor with glioblastoma.

The chain carries TRBV10-1 and TRBJ2-5; 16 nucleotides line up with TRBD2. V lost 2 bases, J lost 3 bases, and 0 bases stayed unmatched. The CDR3 is 16 residues long. CDR1 is WNHNN and CDR2 is SYGVQD in the germline V gene (reference sequence). CDR3 amino acids: CASSEGTSGGEETQYF. CDR3 coding DNA: TGCGCCAGCAGTGAGGGGACTAGCGGGGGGGAAGAGACCCAGTACTTC.

V is TRBV29-1 and J is TRBJ2-1, with 8 bases that match TRBD2. Germline loops: CDR1 SQVTM, CDR2 ANQGSEA. The CDR3 loop spans 14 amino acids. Germline trimming cut 3 bases from V and 4 bases from J; bases unmatched to any gene: 5. The CDR3 reads CSVEVPGGYNEQFF. The DNA of the CDR3 is TGCAGCGTTGAGGTTCCGGGGGGGTACAATGAGCAGTTCTTC.

This rearrangement joins TRBV5-1 to TRBJ1-2; D is unresolved. The CDR3 length is 15 residues. Germline V lookup: CDR1 SGHRS, CDR2 YFSETQ. V lost 0 bases and J 3 bases, leaving 12 bases between the germline ends. CDR3 sequence: CASSLGMADDYGYTF. The CDR3 DNA is TGCGCCAGCAGCTTGGGCATGGCGGATGACTATGGCTACACCTTC.

V and J are TRBV19 and TRBJ1-5, with 7 bases fitting TRBD1. After removal of 4 bases from V and 5 bases from J, the junction contained 8 bases not matched to a gene. This CDR3 region has 15 residues. CDR1 is LNHDA and CDR2 is SQIVND in the germline V gene (reference sequence). The CDR3 loop is CASSTYDRDHQPQHF. In DNA, the CDR3 is TGTGCCAGTAGTACCTACGACAGGGATCATCAGCCCCAGCATTTT.

The rearrangement joins TRBV25-1 to TRBJ1-1; unclear D gene. CDR3 length: 14 amino acids. Trimming shortened V by 1 base and J by 3 bases, and 9 bases separated the two germline ends. Per the germline V gene, CDR1 is MGHDK and CDR2 is SYGVNS. CDR3: CASSESGRHTEAFF. The DNA of the CDR3 is TGTGCCAGCAGTGAATCCGGGAGACACACTGAAGCTTTCTTT.

The J gene is TRBJ1-2, the V gene TRBV7-9; D possibly corresponds to TRBD1 (5 bases). The CDR3 is 13 amino acids. Germline-derived CDR1 and CDR2 are SEHNR and FQNEAQ (reference sequence). Trimming took 1 base from V and 5 from J, leaving 8 bases between them. In DNA, the CDR3 is TGTGCCAGCAGCTTAGATGACAGTTATGGCTACACCTTC. This gives the protein CASSLDDSYGYTF.

The chain employs TRBV6-5 and TRBJ2-7; the match to TRBD1 covers 7 bases. This CDR3 is 14 amino acids long. Looked up from germline, CDR1 is MNHEY and CDR2 is SVGAGI. With 0 bases clipped from V and 3 bases from J, the junction kept 2 bases outside the gene matches. CDR3 bases: TGTGCCAGCAGTTACTCAACAGGGGTCTACGAGCAGTACTTC. It yields the protein CASSYSTGVYEQYF.

The chain has TRBV9 and TRBJ2-1, with a possible D match to TRBD2 (5 bases). This CDR3 comprises 16 residues. V was cut by 7 bases and J by 0 bases, with 17 bases left in between. CDR1 SGDLS and CDR2 YYNGEE come from the germline V gene. The CDR3 sequence is CASSGSPGDSYNEQFF. As DNA, the CDR3 is TGTGCCAGCTCGGGGTCGCCGGGCGACTCCTACAATGAGCAGTTCTTC.

V and J are TRBV5-1 and TRBJ2-1; the match to TRBD2 covers 8 bases. Unmatched junction bases numbered 7, after V lost 4 bases and J lost 1 base. Germline CDR1 SGHRS, CDR2 YFSETQ. The CDR3 spans 16 residues. DNA for the CDR3: TGCGCCAGCAGCCCAGGGACTAGTTGGTCCTACAATGAGCAGTTCTTC. Translation gives CASSPGTSWSYNEQFF.

The chain is built from TRBV6-5 and TRBJ2-7; perhaps TRBD1 as D (5 bases). The germline V gene encodes CDR1 MNHEY and CDR2 SVGAGI. This CDR3 spans 14 amino acids. Trimming removed 6 bases from V and 5 bases from J, with 17 bases in between. For the CDR3, the DNA is TGTGCCAGCAGGCGGTCCCAAGGGGCCCACGAGCAGTACTTC. Its translation: CASRRSQGAHEQYF.

V gene TRBV9 combines with J gene TRBJ2-3; weak D call: TRBD2 (5 bases). Germline CDR1 reads SGDLS; CDR2 reads YYNGEE. The length of the CDR3 is 17 residues. Trimming shortened V by 0 bases and J by 6 bases, and 20 bases separated the two germline ends. The CDR3 region has the DNA TGTGCCAGCAGCGTAGCGCCCGCTTTCTCGGGGTTTGATACGCAGTATTTT. Translated, it gives CASSVAPAFSGFDTQYF.

The chain combines TRBV2 with TRBJ2-1, with a tentative D call TRBD2 (6 bases). The V end was cut by 7 bases, the J end by 9 bases, with 16 bases between. The CDR3 sequence is 13 residues long. The germline V gene has CDR1 SNHLY and CDR2 FYNNEI. The DNA of the CDR3 is TGTGCCAGCATCTACGGGAGAGCGGGTGAGCAGTTCTTC. Protein: CASIYGRAGEQFF.

This clone was seen just once. The DNA of the CDR3 is TGTGCCAGCACCCAAGGGGGGGGCAACTATGGCTACACCTTC. As protein: CASTQGGGNYGYTF. This chain uses TRBV2 with TRBJ1-2, with D maybe TRBD1 (6 bases). The CDR3 runs to 14 residues. V lost 7 bases and J 2 bases, leaving 14 bases between the germline ends. Germline assignment: CDR1 SNHLY and CDR2 FYNNEI.

CDR3 in amino acids: CAWSQRGWTGELFF. DNA of the CDR3: TGTGCCTGGAGTCAGAGGGGGTGGACCGGGGAGCTGTTTTTT. This chain links TRBV30 with TRBJ2-2; a weak D match, TRBD1 (6 bases). The CDR3 is 14 residues long. Between the trimmed V and J ends, which lost 2 bases and 5 bases, there was a span of 12 bases. The V gene's germline CDR1 is GTSNPN and CDR2 SVGIG (reference sequence).

The gene calls are TRBV23-1 and TRBJ1-5; 8 bases are a match to TRBD1. TRBV23-1 is treated as an ORF (open reading frame) with a function not yet certain. V lost 7 bases and J lost 4; bases outside the gene matches: 15. The CDR3 totals 17 residues. The CDR3 reads CASTTGPGQGGNQPQHF. The CDR3 nucleotides read TGCGCCAGCACCACGGGGCCTGGACAGGGCGGAAATCAGCCCCAGCATTTT.

V gene TRBV4-1 combines with J gene TRBJ2-5; D not resolved. The CDR3 totals 13 residues. Germline loops: CDR1 MGHRA, CDR2 YSYEKL. Trimming removed 1 base from V and 9 bases from J, with 12 bases in between. In DNA, the CDR3 is TGCGCCAGCAGCCAAGGAGGCTTTTTGGCCCAGTACTTC. This translates into CASSQGGFLAQYF.

As DNA, the CDR3 is TGTGCCAGCAGTGAGTCCGACTTTAACTATGGCTACACCTTC. This codes for CASSESDFNYGYTF. The chain carries TRBV2 and TRBJ1-2; D is undetermined. CDR3 length: 14 amino acids. Germline V gene data show CDR1 as SNHLY and CDR2 as FYNNEI. V lost 3 bases and J lost 1, with 9 bases in between.

The chain is built from TRBV18 and TRBJ2-4; 7 nucleotides agree with TRBD1. The CDR3 totals 15 residues. Germline V gene lookup returns CDR1 KGHSH and CDR2 LQKENI. The V segment lost 1 base and the J segment 3 bases; nucleotides outside the gene matches: 3. The CDR3 spells CASSPQGAVKNIQYF. The CDR3 DNA reads as TGTGCCAGCTCACCACAGGGGGCGGTCAAAAACATTCAGTACTTC.

The CDR3 nucleotides read TGTGCCAGCAGCCTGGCTGACAGTAATCAGCCCCAGCATTTT. Translation gives CASSLADSNQPQHF. The genes are TRBV7-9 and TRBJ1-5; the D gene is possibly TRBD1 (5 bases). The CDR3 spans 14 residues. Germline loops: CDR1 SEHNR, CDR2 FQNEAQ (reference sequence). V shed 5 bases and J shed 4 bases, with 12 bases lying between them.

The V gene is TRBV6-1, the J gene TRBJ2-7; 11 bases match TRBD1. Germline V gene sequence: CDR1 MNHNS, CDR2 SASEGT. V lost 6 bases, J lost 6 bases, and 7 bases stayed unmatched. This CDR3 has 14 residues. The CDR3 region is CASSPGTGGGEQYF. The CDR3 DNA follows: TGTGCCAGCAGCCCCGGGACAGGGGGTGGCGAGCAGTACTTC.

Remarks on this clone: A read error may account for a junction end that differs from germline. The J gene is TRBJ2-5, the V gene TRBV7-7; 7 nucleotides agree with TRBD1. Germline loops: CDR1 SSHAT, CDR2 FNYEAQ (reference sequence). This CDR3 has 14 residues. In nucleotides, the CDR3 is TGTGCTAGCAGCTTAGCGACAGGGAAAGAGACCCAGTACTTC. Translated, it gives CASSLATGKETQYF.

The V gene is TRBV19, the J gene TRBJ1-5; D perhaps matches TRBD1 (6 bases). V gave up 7 bases and J gave up 2 bases, with 18 bases separating them. The V gene's germline CDR1 is LNHDA and CDR2 SQIVND (reference sequence). The CDR3 is made up of 16 amino acids. The CDR3 coding sequence is TGTGCCAGTAACCTTGGCAGGGGCGTCGGCAATCAGCCCCAGCATTTT. Translating gives CASNLGRGVGNQPQHF.

The rearrangement uses TRBV10-2 and TRBJ1-3, with D maybe TRBD1 (6 bases). There are 17 residues in the CDR3. Germline CDR1 reads WSHSY; CDR2 reads SAAADI. Trimming left V 5 bases short and J 4 bases short, with 21 bases between. In DNA, the CDR3 is TGCGCCAGCAGTCCACTGCGGGGGGGGGCATCGGGAAACACCATATATTTT. Its translation is CASSPLRGGASGNTIYF.

The chain combines TRBV25-1 with TRBJ2-1; weak D call: TRBD2 (6 bases). Germline CDR1 and CDR2: MGHDK and SYGVNS. The CDR3 contains 16 residues. Between the trimmed V and J ends, which lost 7 bases and 5 bases, there was a span of 21 bases. CDR3 coding DNA: TGTGCCAGCAACACCGGGGGTATCAAAGGAGACAATGAGCAGTTCTTC. It yields the protein CASNTGGIKGDNEQFF.

This sequence joins TRBV28 and TRBJ2-1, with 8 bases matching TRBD2. Looked up from germline, CDR1 is MDHEN and CDR2 is SYDVKM. The trim removed 5 bases at V and 2 bases at J, leaving 5 bases unmatched. This CDR3 spans 15 amino acids. The CDR3 loop reads CASSQGTSAYNEQFF. Here the CDR3 DNA reads TGTGCCAGCAGTCAAGGGACTAGTGCCTACAATGAGCAGTTCTTC.

This clone was found many times. V is TRBV10-3 and J is TRBJ2-7; TRBD1 might be the D (5 bases). This CDR3 has 12 residues. Trimming took 6 bases from V and 4 from J, leaving 10 bases between them. Germline V gene lookup returns CDR1 ENHRY and CDR2 SYGVKD. The CDR3 coding sequence is TGTGCCATCAGCCTGACAGATTACGAGCAGTACTTC. Translation: CAISLTDYEQYF.

This clone was counted a few times. The rearrangement joins TRBV10-3 to TRBJ2-2, with 9 nucleotides matching TRBD2. Trimming took 3 bases from V and 1 from J; bases not matched to a gene: 0. CDR1 ENHRY and CDR2 SYGVKD come from the germline V gene. This CDR3 is built from 15 residues. CDR3 in DNA: TGTGCCATCAGTGATAGCGGGAGGAACACCGGGGAGCTGTTTTTT. It encodes CAISDSGRNTGELFF.

The chain has TRBV18 and TRBJ2-1; D is possibly TRBD2 (6 bases). CDR3 length equals 12 residues. The V gene's germline CDR1 is KGHSH and CDR2 LQKENI. V dropped 2 bases and J dropped 12 bases, with 11 bases sitting between them. The CDR3 coding sequence is TGTGCCAGCTCACCAGGACTAAGCAGGCAGTTCTTC. Translated, it gives CASSPGLSRQFF.

With respect to this clone: The same CDR3 is also encoded by other DNA sequences in this sample. V gene TRBV29-1 combines with J gene TRBJ1-1; TRBD1 might be the D (5 bases). V was cut by 4 bases and J by 1 base, with 10 bases left in between. This CDR3 spans 13 amino acids. Germline V gene sequence: CDR1 SQVTM, CDR2 ANQGSEA. The CDR3 coding sequence is TGCAGCGTTGTGGGGCAGGGGAACACTGAAGCTTTCTTT. Translated, it gives CSVVGQGNTEAFF.

The chain uses TRBV5-1 and TRBJ1-6, with TRBD1 matching over 8 bases. This CDR3 is 17 amino acids long. Germline trimming cut 0 bases from V and 0 bases from J; bases unmatched to any gene: 2. CDR1 and CDR2 from the germline V gene are SGHRS and YFSETQ. This CDR3 is CASSLGDRSSYNSPLHF. As DNA, the CDR3 is TGCGCCAGCAGCTTGGGGGACAGGAGCTCCTATAATTCACCCCTCCACTTT.

The V gene is TRBV10-2, the J gene TRBJ2-2, with D perhaps matching TRBD2 (6 bases). The CDR3 extends over 14 amino acids. V lost 3 bases and J 2 bases, leaving 7 bases between the germline ends. CDR1 and CDR2 from the germline V gene are WSHSY and SAAADI. CDR3 sequence (DNA): TGCGCCAGCAGTGAAACTAGCAACACCGGGGAGCTGTTTTTT. This sequence encodes CASSETSNTGELFF.